These 14 T cell receptor beta chains came from one sample sequenced in a study of prognosis after radiotherapy for stage I lung cancer. Two rounds of multiplex PCR amplified TCR beta CDR3 from genomic DNA. Primers specific to each TRBV and TRBJ gene drove first-round PCR. TCRdb analysed the multiplex PCR reads with MiXCR anew, one entry per CDR3 protein. Found here are about 14,000 distinct CDR3 sequences, approximately 47% of them singletons; the top ten hold 28%. Here the sequenced sample was PBMCs, taken before or after stereotactic body radiation therapy (not recorded which). Receptors were obtained from a donor at least 50 years old with non-small cell lung cancer.

This clonotype was picked up many times. The J gene is TRBJ1-5, the V gene TRBV12-3 or TRBV12-4; no clear D. The CDR3 spans 13 residues. The V end was cut by 5 bases, the J end by 4 bases, with 9 bases between. This CDR3 is CASSAQSNQPQHF. DNA for the CDR3: TGTGCCAGCAGTGCCCAGTCTAATCAGCCCCAGCATTTT.

This rearrangement joins TRBV2 to TRBJ1-6; no firm D call. Trimming took 3 bases from V and 7 from J, leaving 4 bases between them. Germline V lookup: CDR1 SNHLY, CDR2 FYNNEI. The length of the CDR3 is 12 residues. CDR3: CASSDQNSPLHF. The CDR3 DNA sequence: TGTGCCAGCAGTGACCAGAATTCACCCCTCCACTTT.

As regards this clonotype: Relative to the germline gene, one junction end is altered; a read error may explain this. The V and J genes are TRBV6-1 and TRBJ2-1; D ambiguous. The CDR3 runs 11 residues. Looked up from germline, CDR1 is MNHNS and CDR2 is SASEGT. CDR3 residues: CDSSPGHEQFF. CDR3 DNA sequence: TGTGACAGCTCTCCCGGGCATGAGCAGTTCTTC.

This clonotype is termed medium-sized. The chain carries TRBV5-1 and TRBJ1-2; the match to TRBD1 covers 7 bases. The CDR3 totals 13 residues. With 2 bases clipped from V and 7 bases from J, the junction kept 5 bases outside the gene matches. The germline V gene has CDR1 SGHRS and CDR2 YFSETQ. The CDR3 DNA sequence: TGCGCCAGCAGCTTCACAGGGGAGGGTGGCTACACCTTC. It yields the protein CASSFTGEGGYTF.

This clonotype was observed many times. This chain uses TRBV29-1 with TRBJ1-3; D is ambiguous. The CDR3 is 13 residues long. CDR1 SQVTM and CDR2 ANQGSEA come from the germline V gene. The V end was cut by 7 bases, the J end by 0 bases, with 10 bases between. CDR3 nucleotide sequence: TGCAGCGCTGAGAGTAGCTCTGGAAACACCATATATTTT. It specifies CSAESSSGNTIYF.

This clonotype is deemed medium-sized (0.01 to 0.1%). The chain links TRBV12-3 or TRBV12-4 to TRBJ1-5; D gene uncertain. The V and J ends lost 1 base and 7 bases respectively, with 11 bases between them. The CDR3 is 14 residues long. The CDR3 protein is CASSLDGVSQPQHF. For the CDR3, the DNA is TGTGCCAGCAGTTTAGACGGGGTCTCCCAGCCCCAGCATTTT.

By share, this clonotype counts as medium-sized. CDR3 sequence (DNA): TGTGCCAGCACCCCTGGGAGGGTGGCGGAGACCCAGTACTTC. It codes for CASTPGRVAETQYF. V and J are TRBV6-2 or TRBV6-3 and TRBJ2-5; the match to TRBD2 covers 7 bases. CDR1 and CDR2 (germline): MNHEY, SVGEGT. The CDR3 is made up of 14 amino acids. V shed 7 bases and J 5 bases; nucleotides not matched to a gene: 10.

By its share, this clonotype is medium-sized. This chain uses TRBV2 with TRBJ2-7; 7 positions agree with TRBD2. The trim removed 8 bases at V and 4 bases at J, leaving 8 bases unmatched. Germline V gives CDR1 SNHLY, CDR2 FYNNEI. The CDR3 is made up of 13 amino acids. CDR3 region: CASLGGSFYEQYF. In DNA form, the CDR3 reads TGTGCCAGCCTCGGCGGGAGTTTTTACGAGCAGTACTTC.

This clonotype turned up a few times. It is likely a read error: a sequence one base away is far more abundant. The genes are TRBV9 and TRBJ2-5; D is possibly TRBD2 (6 bases). The J call may be wrong; the DNA end is better matched by TRBJ2-1. In germline, CDR1 is SGDLS, CDR2 YYNGEE. There are 15 residues in the CDR3. The CDR3 sequence: CASSLRPSVGNEQFF. The CDR3, as DNA: TGTGCCAGCAGCTTACGTCCTAGCGTGGGCAATGAGCAGTTCTTC.

In its sample, this clonotype ranks as medium-sized. The chain recombines TRBV5-1 with TRBJ2-6; D possibly corresponds to TRBD1 (6 bases). CDR3 size: 16 residues. From germline, CDR1 is SGHRS and CDR2 YFSETQ. Trimming stripped 0 bases from V and 3 bases from J, with 10 bases between. The CDR3 nucleotides are TGCGCCAGCAGCTTGGGTCCAGGGGTTGGGGCCAACGTCCTGACTTTC. As protein: CASSLGPGVGANVLTF. The full variable domain, rest sourced from reference TRBV5-1 and TRBJ2-6, is KAGVTQTPRYLIKTRGQQVTLSCSPISGHRSVSWYQQTPGQGLQFLFEYFSETQRNKGNFPGRFSGRQFSNSRSEMNVSTLELGDSALYLCASSLGPGVGANVLTFGAGSRLTVL.

The rearrangement joins TRBV18 to TRBJ2-3, with TRBD1 identical over 8 bases. The CDR3 length is 15 residues. Germline values: CDR1 KGHSH, CDR2 LQKENI. V lost 1 base, J lost 3 bases, and 3 bases stayed unmatched. CDR3 region: CASSPRTGGTDTQYF. CDR3 coding DNA: TGTGCCAGCTCACCACGCACAGGGGGTACAGATACGCAGTATTTT.

This clonotype was found many times. This may stem from a read error, because a much larger clone lies one nucleotide away. The chain links TRBV27 to TRBJ1-2; no definite D call. There are 14 residues in the CDR3. CDR1 and CDR2 (germline): MNHEY, SMNVEV (reference sequence). The CDR3 reads CASRETATNCGYTF. The CDR3 DNA follows: TGTGCCAGCAGGGAAACGGCGACTAACTGTGGCTACACCTTC.

This chain connects TRBV11-1 to TRBJ2-2; TRBD2 might be the D (5 bases). Trimming stripped 8 bases from V and 7 bases from J, with 14 bases between. This CDR3 is built from 13 residues. The germline V gene encodes CDR1 SGHAT and CDR2 FQDESV (reference sequence). Written as DNA, the CDR3 is TGTGCCAGCTCTAGCACCTTCGGCGGGGAGCTGTTTTTT. It translates to CASSSTFGGELFF. Using reference TRBV11-1 and TRBJ2-2 for the parts outside the CDR3, the full variable domain is EAEVAQSPRYKITEKSQAVAFWCDPISGHATLYWYRQILGQGPELLVQFQDESVVDDSQLPKDRFSAERLKGVDSTLKIQPAELGDSAMYLCASSSTFGGELFFGEGSRLTVL.

The genes are TRBV12-3 or TRBV12-4 and TRBJ1-5; D is uncertain. Trimming shortened V by 6 bases and J by 2 bases, and 8 bases separated the two germline ends. This CDR3 has 13 amino acids. This CDR3 reads CASRLEGNQPQHF. As DNA, the CDR3 is TGTGCCAGCAGGCTTGAAGGCAATCAGCCCCAGCATTTT.